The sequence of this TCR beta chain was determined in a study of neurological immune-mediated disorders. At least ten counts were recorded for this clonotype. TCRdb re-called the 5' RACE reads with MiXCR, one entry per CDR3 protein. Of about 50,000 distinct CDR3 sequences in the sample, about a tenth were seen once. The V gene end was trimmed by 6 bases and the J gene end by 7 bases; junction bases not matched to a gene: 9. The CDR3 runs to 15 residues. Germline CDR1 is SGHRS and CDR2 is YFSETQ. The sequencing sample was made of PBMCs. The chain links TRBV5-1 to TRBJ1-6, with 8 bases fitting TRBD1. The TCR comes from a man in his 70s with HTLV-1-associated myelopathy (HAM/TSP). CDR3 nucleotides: TGCGCCAGCACGGACCTACAGGGGGAAAATTCACCCCTCCACTTT. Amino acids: CASTDLQGENSPLHF.